A selection of T cell receptor beta chains follows, all from one sample in a study of T cells after posttransplantation cyclophosphamide. Method: immunoSEQ multiplex PCR; TCRdb's copy keeps in-frame clones and lacks some. The sample yields around 20,000 clones, around four fifths seen once. Sequencing used memory CD4+ T cells sorted from blood. These receptors all come from a man aged 30-40 years in good health and a related stem cell transplant donor. The CDR3 runs from the conserved cysteine through the conserved F or W. D genes are given only for firm matches. Clone size is shown for a subset of rows, as once, few, many or a class of expanded clone.

abundance	v_gene	j_gene	d_gene	CDR3aa	CDR3nt
-	TRBV27	TRBJ2-2	TRBD2	CASSFPVPGGGTGELFF	TGTGCCAGCAGTTTTCCCGTCCCGGGGGGAGGCACCGGGGAGCTGTTTTTT
-	TRBV5-6	TRBJ2-7	TRBD1	CASSWTWDSVSYEQYF	TGTGCCAGCAGCTGGACCTGGGACAGTGTCTCCTACGAGCAGTACTTC
-	TRBV14	TRBJ1-1	-	CASSQVRQGEAFF	TGTGCCAGCAGCCAAGTCCGGCAGGGTGAAGCTTTCTTT
-	TRBV11-1	TRBJ2-5	TRBD1	CASSTDREGTQYF	TGTGCCAGCAGCACGGACAGGGAAGGAACCCAGTACTTC
once	TRBV29-1	TRBJ1-2	TRBD1	CSVASGQGSGGYTF	TGCAGCGTGGCCTCCGGACAGGGAAGTGGTGGCTACACCTTC
-	TRBV4-1	TRBJ1-2	-	CASSQERAGVLYGYTF	TGCGCCAGCAGCCAAGAAAGGGCAGGGGTCTTGTATGGCTACACCTTC
large	TRBV25-1	TRBJ2-1	TRBD2	CASSSTSGGAYNEQFF	TGTGCCAGCAGTTCGACTAGCGGGGGGGCCTACAATGAGCAGTTCTTC
-	TRBV28	TRBJ2-1	-	CASSLPGEGWDNEQFF	TGTGCCAGCAGTTTACCCGGAGAGGGTTGGGACAATGAGCAGTTCTTC
-	TRBV10-2	TRBJ1-2	-	CASRATGSYGYTF	TGCGCCAGCAGGGCAACAGGGAGCTATGGCTACACCTTC
-	TRBV7-9	TRBJ2-7	-	CASSLVDSANF	TGTGCCAGCAGCTTAGTCGACAGTGCCAACTTC
-	TRBV15	TRBJ2-5	TRBD2	CATSRLSRLAGFGETQYF	TGTGCCACCAGCAGACTTTCTAGACTAGCGGGGTTCGGTGAGACCCAGTACTTC
-	TRBV5-1	TRBJ2-1	TRBD2	CASSLGTSGLNEQFF	TGCGCCAGCAGCCTTGGGACTAGCGGCCTCAATGAGCAGTTCTTC
-	TRBV6-1	TRBJ2-1	TRBD1	CASSRQGAKDNEQFF	TGTGCCAGCAGCCGACAGGGGGCTAAGGACAATGAGCAGTTCTTC
few	TRBV7-3	TRBJ2-1	TRBD2	CASSLRSARGLALSSYNEQFF	TGTGCCAGCAGCTTAAGATCCGCACGGGGACTAGCCCTTAGCTCCTACAATGAGCAGTTCTTC
-	TRBV27	TRBJ2-4	-	CASSLSGTGSYKLAKNIQYF	TGTGCCAGCAGTTTATCGGGAACAGGGTCCTATAAACTAGCCAAAAACATTCAGTACTTC
-	TRBV11-3	TRBJ2-1	-	CASSLGGGSYNEQFF	TGTGCCAGCAGCTTAGGCGGCGGGTCCTACAATGAGCAGTTCTTC
-	TRBV7-9	TRBJ2-3	-	CASSLLDTDTQYF	TGTGCCAGCAGCCTACTTGACACAGATACGCAGTATTTT
-	TRBV5-1	TRBJ2-3	-	CASSPLGSDTQYF	TGCGCCAGCAGCCCCCTAGGCTCAGATACGCAGTATTTT
-	TRBV19	TRBJ1-1	TRBD1	CASSIVTGGNTEAFF	TGTGCCAGTAGTATCGTCACAGGGGGGAACACTGAAGCTTTCTTT
few	TRBV2	TRBJ2-1	TRBD1	CASSRVGQGFF	TGTGCCAGCAGCCGAGTGGGACAGGGTTTCTTC
-	TRBV27	TRBJ2-7	TRBD2	CASSFSASGGKQYF	TGTGCCAGCAGTTTTTCGGCTAGCGGGGGGAAGCAGTACTTC
-	TRBV5-6	TRBJ2-7	-	CASSFTGSYEQYF	TGTGCCAGCAGCTTCACAGGGTCCTACGAGCAGTACTTC
-	TRBV5-1	TRBJ2-5	TRBD1	CASSSDRTGVGAQYF	TGCGCCAGCAGCTCGGACAGGACCGGTGTTGGGGCCCAGTACTTC
-	TRBV10-3	TRBJ2-1	-	CAITGNSYNEQFF	TGTGCCATCACTGGCAACTCCTACAATGAGCAGTTCTTC
-	TRBV11-1	TRBJ1-6	TRBD1	CASSQQGAPSPLHF	TGTGCCAGCAGTCAACAGGGGGCGCCTTCACCCCTCCACTTT
-	TRBV7-3	TRBJ1-6	TRBD1	CASSPGTGKNSPLHF	TGTGCCAGCAGCCCGGGGACAGGGAAGAATTCACCCCTCCACTTT
-	TRBV19	TRBJ2-7	TRBD1	CASRRQGAYEQYF	TGTGCCAGTAGGAGACAGGGCGCCTACGAGCAGTACTTC
few	TRBV9	TRBJ2-7	TRBD1	CASSVEPGQGPYEQYF	TGTGCCAGCAGCGTGGAACCTGGACAGGGACCCTACGAGCAGTACTTC
once	TRBV4-2	TRBJ1-2	-	CASSQDMAGKNYGYTF	TGTGCCAGCAGCCAAGATATGGCAGGGAAAAACTATGGCTACACCTTC
-	TRBV28	TRBJ2-7	-	CASSLKYEQYF	TGTGCCAGCAGTCTTAAATACGAGCAGTACTTC